These 28 T cell receptor beta chains share one sample of origin, sequenced in a study of Graves' ophthalmopathy and Graves' hyperthyroidism. TCR beta CDR3 regions were amplified from RNA transcripts. Scientists carried out first-round RT-PCR using HTBI primers and then a second-round multiplex PCR. In TCRdb, the multiplex PCR reads were re-called with MiXCR into one record per CDR3 protein. The sample yields over a million distinct CDR3 sequences, about 40% seen once. The specimen was peripheral blood or thyroid tissue (not recorded which). The receptors here all came from an adult man with Graves' hyperthyroidism.

In its sample, this clonotype was seen many times. The V and J genes are TRBV7-2 and TRBJ1-1; 7 nucleotides align to TRBD1. After removal of 8 bases from V and 7 bases from J, the junction contained 13 bases not matched to a gene. CDR1 and CDR2 from the germline V gene are SGHTA and FQGNSA. This CDR3 contains 14 residues. CDR3 sequence reads: CASPRRGQIGEAFF. Here the CDR3 DNA reads TGTGCCAGCCCAAGGAGGGGGCAGATAGGTGAAGCTTTCTTT.

This clonotype turned up a few times. This chain links TRBV7-9 with TRBJ2-5, with D perhaps matching TRBD1 or TRBD2 (5 bases each). The CDR3 runs to 15 residues. V lost 8 bases to trimming and J lost 2 bases, with 18 bases between them. Germline V gene data show CDR1 as SEHNR and CDR2 as FQNEAQ (reference sequence). The CDR3 region has the DNA TGTGCCAGCTCACCACGAGGGGCACGGCAAGAGACCCAGTACTTC. Its translation: CASSPRGARQETQYF.

This clonotype was observed at least ten times. This chain links TRBV7-2 with TRBJ1-2, with 10 bases matching TRBD1. The V gene's germline CDR1 is SGHTA and CDR2 FQGNSA. The CDR3 sequence is 13 residues long. Trimming cost V 7 bases and J 7 bases; bases outside gene matches: 6. Here the CDR3 DNA reads TGTGCCAGCACCTTGACAGGGGGCTTTGGCTACACCTTC. It translates to CASTLTGGFGYTF.

The J gene is TRBJ1-4, the V gene TRBV2; D is unresolved. The CDR3 totals 12 residues. Germline-derived CDR1 and CDR2 are SNHLY and FYNNEI. V was clipped by 5 bases and J by 11 bases, with 12 bases between them. CDR3 loop: CASSLGGDKLFF. CDR3 nucleotide sequence: TGTGCCAGCAGTCTAGGTGGAGATAAACTGTTTTTT.

This chain joins TRBV10-1 and TRBJ2-7, with D perhaps TRBD1 (6 bases). This CDR3 has 16 residues. With 5 bases removed from V and 2 bases from J, the gap between germline ends came to 19 bases. The germline V gene has CDR1 WNHNN and CDR2 SYGVQD (reference sequence). CDR3 sequence reads: CASSIYRETGTYEQYF. For the CDR3, the DNA is TGCGCCAGCAGTATATACAGGGAGACAGGCACCTACGAGCAGTACTTC.

Comments on this clonotype: One end of the junction fails to match germline, which may point to a read error. The gene calls are TRBV10-3 and TRBJ1-1; D possibly corresponds to TRBD1 (6 bases). The CDR3 loop spans 14 amino acids. The germline gives CDR1 ENHRY, CDR2 SYGVKD. CDR3 protein: CASSSSRGKGGAFF. CDR3 bases: TGTGCCAGCAGTTCCTCCAGGGGAAAGGGTGGGGCTTTCTTT.

This rearrangement joins TRBV20-1 to TRBJ1-4; perhaps TRBD1 as D (5 bases). This CDR3 is 15 amino acids long. Germline assignment: CDR1 DFQATT and CDR2 SNEGSKA (reference sequence). V was trimmed by 0 bases and J by 10 bases, leaving 18 bases between them. CDR3 loop: CSARDFGTSGVKLFF. CDR3 bases: TGCAGTGCTAGAGATTTCGGCACTTCGGGGGTAAAACTGTTTTTT.

Details on this clonotype: A much larger clone lies a single base off, so this may be a read error. This sequence joins TRBV9 and TRBJ2-7; D gene uncertain. From germline, CDR1 is SGDLS and CDR2 YYNGEE. The CDR3 totals 14 residues. CDR3 in amino acids: CASSPREDPYEQCF. DNA of the CDR3: TGTGCCAGCAGCCCCCGAGAGGACCCCTACGAGCAGTGCTTC.

In regard to this clonotype: Its ends do not fully match the called genes, so a read error is possible. The chain has TRBV10-2 and TRBJ1-4, with D perhaps matching TRBD1 (5 bases). Germline assignment: CDR1 WSHSY and CDR2 SAAADI. The CDR3 totals 15 residues. The CDR3: CASRDRAGGDEKLFF. The DNA of the CDR3 is TGTGCCAGCAGGGATAGAGCGGGGGGGGATGAAAAACTGTTTTTT.

This clonotype is a singleton in its sample. V gene TRBV6-6 combines with J gene TRBJ1-2; D uncertain. Trimming took 6 bases from V and 7 from J, leaving 21 bases between them. The germline V gene has CDR1 MNHNY and CDR2 SVGAGI (reference sequence). CDR3 length: 15 residues. The CDR3 DNA reads as TGTGCCAGCAGCCGACTTTTGCGATCGGCGGGTGGCTACACCTTC. This codes for CASSRLLRSAGGYTF.

As concerns this clonotype: This may stem from a read error, because a much larger clone lies one nucleotide away. The rearrangement uses TRBV5-6 and TRBJ2-7, with D possibly TRBD2 on 6 matching bases. CDR1 and CDR2 (germline): SGHDT, YYEEEE. V was cut by 4 bases and J by 2 bases, with 19 bases left in between. The CDR3 totals 16 residues. CDR3 coding DNA: TGTGCCAGCAGCCGCGTACGGGACTTGGCGCCCTACGAGCAGTACTTC. This codes for CASSRVRDLAPYEQYF.

At least ten counts were recorded for this clonotype. The chain recombines TRBV19 with TRBJ1-2; D unresolved. This CDR3 is 12 amino acids long. V gave up 5 bases and J gave up 8 bases, with 12 bases separating them. The germline CDR1 and CDR2 sequences are LNHDA and SQIVND (reference sequence). In nucleotides, the CDR3 is TGTGCCAGTAGTGTTGAGTACGGAGGCTACACCTTC. Amino acids: CASSVEYGGYTF.

With regard to this clonotype: The CDR3 ends on some other residue instead of the conserved phenylalanine or tryptophan, so this is likely a read error. The chain couples TRBV2 to TRBJ1-1; 9 nucleotides match TRBD1. The germline V gene encodes CDR1 SNHLY and CDR2 FYNNEI. The CDR3 runs to 14 residues. Trimming cost V 7 bases and J 1 base; bases outside gene matches: 4. CDR3 nucleotides: TGTGCCAGCAAGGGGACAGGGAGGAACACTGAAGCTTTCTCT. Protein sequence: CASKGTGRNTEAFS.

In this sample, this clonotype turned up many times. At one boundary the junction diverges from the germline segment, which might be a read error. This chain connects TRBV7-2 to TRBJ1-3; D may be TRBD1 (5 bases). Germline CDR1 SGHTA, CDR2 FQGNSA. The CDR3 has 14 residues. The CDR3 sequence is CASRLGVSGNTIYF. The CDR3 nucleotides are TGTGCCAGCAGATTAGGGGTGTCTGGAAACACCATATATTTT. Full variable domain (rest looked up from reference TRBV7-2 and TRBJ1-3): GAGVSQSPSNKVTEKGKDVELRCDPISGHTALYWYRQSLGQGLEFLIYFQGNSAPDKSGLPSDRFSAERTGGSVSTLTIQRTQQEDSAVYLCASRLGVSGNTIYFGEGSWLTVV.

Ten or more counts support this clonotype. This chain connects TRBV29-1 to TRBJ2-7; maybe TRBD1 (5 bases). Per the germline V gene, CDR1 is SQVTM and CDR2 is ANQGSEA. V was clipped by 5 bases and J by 2 bases, with 10 bases between them. The CDR3 contains 12 residues. The CDR3 DNA follows: TGCAGCGTTTTGACAGTTACCTACGAGCAGTACTTC. It is translated as CSVLTVTYEQYF.

The chain employs TRBV29-1 and TRBJ2-3; 8 bases are shared with TRBD2. Germline V lookup: CDR1 SQVTM, CDR2 ANQGSEA. The CDR3 is made up of 15 amino acids. The V segment lost 7 bases and the J segment 2 bases; nucleotides outside the gene matches: 11. The CDR3 region is CSACPGTRNTDTQYF. DNA of the CDR3: TGCAGCGCCTGTCCCGGGACTAGAAACACAGATACGCAGTATTTT.

This clonotype came up many times. V gene TRBV2 combines with J gene TRBJ1-1; D is unresolved. Germline V gives CDR1 SNHLY, CDR2 FYNNEI. The V end lost 6 bases, the J end lost 6 bases, and 14 bases lay between the germline ends. The CDR3 contains 13 residues. This CDR3 is CASRAEGGAEAFF. The DNA of the CDR3 is TGTGCCAGCAGGGCCGAGGGTGGGGCTGAAGCTTTCTTT.

This clonotype was recorded many times. The J gene is TRBJ2-6, the V gene TRBV7-9; perhaps TRBD2 as D (5 bases). Germline-derived CDR1 and CDR2 are SEHNR and FQNEAQ (reference sequence). Between the trimmed V and J ends, which lost 3 bases and 2 bases, there was a span of 8 bases. This CDR3 has 15 amino acids. CDR3 DNA: TGTGCCAGCAGCTTGGCGGGCACTGGGGCCAACGTCCTGACTTTC. It specifies CASSLAGTGANVLTF.

The chain carries TRBV4-3 and TRBJ1-2; 10 bases align to TRBD1. CDR3 length: 18 residues. J gave up 4 bases and V 4 bases, and 15 bases lay outside the gene matches. CDR1 and CDR2 from the germline V gene are LGHNA and YSLEER. The CDR3 DNA sequence: TGCGCCAGCAGCCCGACGAACTTCGACAGGGGGCAGGCCTATGGCTACACCTTC. Translating it yields CASSPTNFDRGQAYGYTF.

The chain couples TRBV29-1 to TRBJ1-4; D is possibly TRBD1 (5 bases). Germline lookup yields CDR1 SQVTM and CDR2 ANQGSEA. The CDR3 is 14 residues long. V was pared by 4 bases and J by 7 bases, with 16 bases between. The CDR3 loop reads CSVAGPSLGEKLFF. CDR3 DNA sequence: TGCAGCGTTGCGGGACCTTCGCTGGGTGAAAAACTGTTTTTT. The entire variable domain, with the rest obtained from reference TRBV29-1 and TRBJ1-4, is as follows: SAVISQKPSRDICQRGTSLTIQCQVDSQVTMMFWYRQQPGQSLTLIATANQGSEATYESGFVIDKFPISRPNLTFSTLTVSNMSPEDSSIYLCSVAGPSLGEKLFFGSGTQLSVL.

At least ten counts were recorded for this clonotype. The rearrangement joins TRBV2 to TRBJ1-2, with D unresolved. V gave up 6 bases and J gave up 4 bases, with 15 bases separating them. This CDR3 contains 14 residues. Per germline, CDR1 SNHLY and CDR2 FYNNEI. The DNA for the CDR3 is TGTGCCAGCAGAGACTCCTCTTCGGGCTATGGCTACACCTTC. Protein sequence: CASRDSSSGYGYTF.

This clonotype was seen a few times. The junction differs from germline at one of its ends, possibly a read error. The V call is TRBV20-1, the J call TRBJ2-7; D is tentatively TRBD1 or TRBD2 (5 bases each). The CDR3 runs 13 residues. Per germline, CDR1 DFQATT and CDR2 SNEGSKA (reference sequence). The CDR3 bases are TGTGCCTGGAGTGAGGGACCATCCTACGAGCAGTACTTC. This sequence encodes CAWSEGPSYEQYF.

There are a few counts of this clonotype. Relative to the germline gene, one junction end is altered; a read error may explain this. V usage is TRBV15 and J usage is TRBJ2-6; D tentatively reads TRBD1 or TRBD2 (5 bases each). This CDR3 region has 12 residues. The germline V gene encodes CDR1 LNHNV and CDR2 YYDKDF (reference sequence). CDR3 in amino acids: CATSRDRGPREF. For the CDR3, the DNA is TGTGCCACCAGCAGAGATCGTGGGCCCAGGGAGTTC.

Ten or more counts support this clonotype. The CDR3 protein is CASSLEGPGAYQETQYF. In DNA, the CDR3 is TGCGCCAGCAGCTTGGAAGGCCCGGGAGCGTACCAAGAGACCCAGTACTTC. The chain couples TRBV5-1 to TRBJ2-5, with D possibly being TRBD2 (6 bases). The V end lost 0 bases, the J end lost 0 bases, and 15 bases lay between the germline ends. CDR1 is SGHRS and CDR2 is YFSETQ in the germline V gene. This CDR3 comprises 17 residues.

There are many counts of this clonotype. This chain joins TRBV24-1 and TRBJ1-5; TRBD1 aligns across 7 bases. CDR3 length: 15 residues. Germline CDR1 reads KGHDR; CDR2 reads SFDVKD. V was clipped by 4 bases and J by 3 bases; unmatched bases: 5. CDR3 sequence: CATSEGGQNNQPQHF. The CDR3 nucleotides read TGTGCCACCAGTGAGGGGGGACAGAACAATCAGCCCCAGCATTTT.

The chain carries TRBV6-2 or TRBV6-3 and TRBJ1-5, with TRBD1 identical over 10 bases. V was pared by 8 bases and J by 2 bases, with 6 bases of the junction left unmatched. Per the germline V gene, CDR1 is MNHEY and CDR2 is SVGEGT. CDR3 length equals 15 residues. The CDR3 sequence is CASGRQGAGNQPQHF. Written as DNA, the CDR3 is TGTGCCAGCGGCCGACAGGGGGCAGGCAATCAGCCCCAGCATTTT.

The chain uses TRBV16 and TRBJ2-7; TRBD1 aligns across 7 bases. Germline V gives CDR1 KGHSY, CDR2 FQNENV. The CDR3 runs 17 residues. V trimming: 0 bases; J trimming: 2 bases; junction bases outside the gene matches: 10. CDR3 coding DNA: TGTGCCAGCAGCCAATCTGCCAAGACAGGGTGGGCCTACGAGCAGTACTTC. Amino acids: CASSQSAKTGWAYEQYF.

The V gene is TRBV12-3 or TRBV12-4, the J gene TRBJ1-2; D is perhaps TRBD1 (5 bases). There are 17 residues in the CDR3. Trimming shortened V by 6 bases and J by 8 bases, and 28 bases separated the two germline ends. The DNA for the CDR3 is TGTGCCAGCAGCCTTCGTCCGGGGACGCCGGCATTCGAAGGCTACACCTTC. Translated: CASSLRPGTPAFEGYTF.